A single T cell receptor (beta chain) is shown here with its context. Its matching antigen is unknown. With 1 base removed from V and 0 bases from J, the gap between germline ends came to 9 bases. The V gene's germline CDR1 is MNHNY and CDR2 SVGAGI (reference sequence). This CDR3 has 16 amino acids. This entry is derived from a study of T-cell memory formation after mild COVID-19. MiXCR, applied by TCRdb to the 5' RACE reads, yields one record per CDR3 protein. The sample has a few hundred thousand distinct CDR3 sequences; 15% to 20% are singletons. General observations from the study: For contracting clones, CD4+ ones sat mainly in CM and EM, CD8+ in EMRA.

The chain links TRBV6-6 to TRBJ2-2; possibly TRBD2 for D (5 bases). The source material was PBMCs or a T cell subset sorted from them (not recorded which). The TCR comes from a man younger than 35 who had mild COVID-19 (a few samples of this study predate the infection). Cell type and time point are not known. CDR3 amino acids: CASSYFFGANTGELFF. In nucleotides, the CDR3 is TGTGCCAGCAGTTACTTTTTCGGGGCGAACACCGGGGAGCTGTTTTTT.